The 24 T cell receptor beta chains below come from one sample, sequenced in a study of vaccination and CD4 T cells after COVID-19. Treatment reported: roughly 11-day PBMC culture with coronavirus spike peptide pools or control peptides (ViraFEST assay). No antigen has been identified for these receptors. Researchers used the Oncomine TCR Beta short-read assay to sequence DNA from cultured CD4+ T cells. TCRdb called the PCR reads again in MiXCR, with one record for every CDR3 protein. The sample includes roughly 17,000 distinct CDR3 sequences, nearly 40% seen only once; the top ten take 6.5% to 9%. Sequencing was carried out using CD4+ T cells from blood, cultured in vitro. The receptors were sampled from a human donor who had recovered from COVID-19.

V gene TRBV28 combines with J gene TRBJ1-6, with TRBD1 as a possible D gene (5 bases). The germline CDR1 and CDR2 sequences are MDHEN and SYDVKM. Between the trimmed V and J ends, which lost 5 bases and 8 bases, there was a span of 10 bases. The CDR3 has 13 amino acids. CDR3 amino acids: CASSPKGDSPLHF. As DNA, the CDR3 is TGTGCCAGCAGTCCCAAAGGGGATTCACCCCTCCACTTT.

CDR3 loop: CASSLGAGNEQFF. CDR3 coding DNA: TGTGCCAGCAGCTTAGGGGCTGGGAATGAGCAGTTCTTC. V gene TRBV5-8 combines with J gene TRBJ2-1, with D perhaps TRBD1 (5 bases). Between the trimmed V and J ends, which lost 2 bases and 7 bases, there was a span of 10 bases. This CDR3 is 13 amino acids long. Germline CDR1 is SGHTS and CDR2 is YDEGEE.

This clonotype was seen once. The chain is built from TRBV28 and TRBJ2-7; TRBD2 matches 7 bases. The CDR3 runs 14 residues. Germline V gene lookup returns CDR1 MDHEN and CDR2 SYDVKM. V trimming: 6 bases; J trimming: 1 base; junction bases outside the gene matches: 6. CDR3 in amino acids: CASSLGGWSYEQYF. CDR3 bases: TGTGCCAGCAGCCTGGGAGGGTGGTCCTACGAGCAGTACTTC.

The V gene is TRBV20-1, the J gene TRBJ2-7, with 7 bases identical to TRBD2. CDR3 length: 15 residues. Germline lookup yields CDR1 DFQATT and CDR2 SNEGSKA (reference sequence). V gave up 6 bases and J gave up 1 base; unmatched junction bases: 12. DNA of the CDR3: TGCAGTGCCTATCCGGGGGAGCGGGAATCCTACGAGCAGTACTTC. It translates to CSAYPGERESYEQYF.

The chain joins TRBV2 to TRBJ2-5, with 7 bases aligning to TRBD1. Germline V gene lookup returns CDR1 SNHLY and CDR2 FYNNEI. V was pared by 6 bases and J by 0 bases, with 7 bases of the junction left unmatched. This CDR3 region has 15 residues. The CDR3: CASRYRGPYQETQYF. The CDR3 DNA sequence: TGTGCCAGCAGGTACAGGGGTCCCTACCAAGAGACCCAGTACTTC.

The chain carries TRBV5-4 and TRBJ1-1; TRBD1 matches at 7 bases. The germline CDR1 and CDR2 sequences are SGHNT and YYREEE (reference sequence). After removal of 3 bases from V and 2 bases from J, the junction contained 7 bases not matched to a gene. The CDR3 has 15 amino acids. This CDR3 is CASSYRDRSNTEAFF. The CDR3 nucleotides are TGTGCCAGCAGCTATCGGGACAGATCAAACACTGAAGCTTTCTTT.

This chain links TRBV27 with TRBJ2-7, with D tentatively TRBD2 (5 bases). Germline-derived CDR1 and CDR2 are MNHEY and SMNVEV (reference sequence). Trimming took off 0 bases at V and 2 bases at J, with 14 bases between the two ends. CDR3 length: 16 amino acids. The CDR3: CASSLSVPASTYEQYF. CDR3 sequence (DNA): TGTGCCAGCAGTTTATCAGTTCCCGCTAGCACCTACGAGCAGTACTTC.

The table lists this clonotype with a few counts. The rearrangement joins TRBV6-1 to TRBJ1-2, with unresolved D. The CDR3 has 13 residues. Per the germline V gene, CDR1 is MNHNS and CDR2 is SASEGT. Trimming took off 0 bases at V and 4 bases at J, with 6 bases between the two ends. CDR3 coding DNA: TGTGCCAGCAGTGAAGCTTTGGCCTATGGCTACACCTTC. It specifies CASSEALAYGYTF.

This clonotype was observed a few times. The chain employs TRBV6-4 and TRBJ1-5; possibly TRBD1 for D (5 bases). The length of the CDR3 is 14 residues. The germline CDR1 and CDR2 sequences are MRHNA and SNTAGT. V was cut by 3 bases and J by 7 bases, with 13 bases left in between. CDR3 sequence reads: CASSEQGDGQPQHF. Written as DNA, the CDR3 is TGTGCCAGCAGTGAACAAGGGGATGGACAGCCCCAGCATTTT.

CDR3 DNA sequence: TGTGCCAGCAGCTTTTCTCAGGGGGTAAATGAGCAGTTCTTC. This codes for CASSFSQGVNEQFF. The V call is TRBV7-9, the J call TRBJ2-1, with 7 bases that match TRBD1. Looked up from germline, CDR1 is SEHNR and CDR2 is FQNEAQ (reference sequence). The CDR3 length is 14 residues. V dropped 3 bases and J dropped 7; count of bases not matched to a gene: 6.

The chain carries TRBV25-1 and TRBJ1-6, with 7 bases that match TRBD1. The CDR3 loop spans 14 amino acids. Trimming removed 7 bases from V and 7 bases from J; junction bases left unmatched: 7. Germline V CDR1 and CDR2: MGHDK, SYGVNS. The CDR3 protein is CASNQQGWNSPLHF. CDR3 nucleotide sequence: TGTGCCAGCAATCAACAGGGGTGGAATTCACCCCTCCACTTT.

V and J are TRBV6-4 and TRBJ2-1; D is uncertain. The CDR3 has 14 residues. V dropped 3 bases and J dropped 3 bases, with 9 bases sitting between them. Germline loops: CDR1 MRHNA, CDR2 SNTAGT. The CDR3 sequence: CASSETEDYNEQFF. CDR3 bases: TGTGCCAGCAGTGAAACTGAAGACTACAATGAGCAGTTCTTC.

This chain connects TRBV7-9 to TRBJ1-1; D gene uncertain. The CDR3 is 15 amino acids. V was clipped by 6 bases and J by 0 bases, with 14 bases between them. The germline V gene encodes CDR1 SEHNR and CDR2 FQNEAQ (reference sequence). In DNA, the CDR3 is TGTGCCAGCAGATCTACCCCGGGCATGAACACTGAAGCTTTCTTT. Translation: CASRSTPGMNTEAFF. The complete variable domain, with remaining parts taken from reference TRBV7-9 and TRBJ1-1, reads DTGVSQNPRHKITKRGQNVTFRCDPISEHNRLYWYRQTLGQGPEFLTYFQNEAQLEKSRLLSDRFSAERPKGSFSTLEIQRTEQGDSAMYLCASRSTPGMNTEAFFGQGTRLTVV.

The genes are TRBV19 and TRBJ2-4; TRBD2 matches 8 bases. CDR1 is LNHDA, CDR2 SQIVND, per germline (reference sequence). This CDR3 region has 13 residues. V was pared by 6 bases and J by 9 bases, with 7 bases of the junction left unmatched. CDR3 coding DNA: TGTGCCAGTAGCGAGGGACTAGATGGCATTCAGTACTTC. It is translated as CASSEGLDGIQYF.

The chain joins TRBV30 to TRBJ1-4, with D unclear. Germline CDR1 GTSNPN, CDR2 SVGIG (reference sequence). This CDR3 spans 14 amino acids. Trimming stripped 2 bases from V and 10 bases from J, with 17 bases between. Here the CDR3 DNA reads TGTGCCTGGAGTCATACACGAGACGCGGTAAAACTGTTTTTT. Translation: CAWSHTRDAVKLFF.

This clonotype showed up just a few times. CDR3 DNA sequence: TGTGCCAGCAGCTTTTCGACAGGGGGGTACCAAGAGACCCAGTACTTC. Protein sequence: CASSFSTGGYQETQYF. The chain recombines TRBV7-9 with TRBJ2-5, with 9 bases matching TRBD1. Germline V gene data show CDR1 as SEHNR and CDR2 as FQNEAQ (reference sequence). The V segment lost 3 bases and the J segment 0 bases; nucleotides outside the gene matches: 5. The CDR3 extends over 16 amino acids.

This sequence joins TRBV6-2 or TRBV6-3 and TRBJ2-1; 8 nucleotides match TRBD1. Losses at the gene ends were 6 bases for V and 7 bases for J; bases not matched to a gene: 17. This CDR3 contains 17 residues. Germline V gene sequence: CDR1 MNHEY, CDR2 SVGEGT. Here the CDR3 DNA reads TGTGCCAGCAGCAACCGTCGAGCGGACAGGGACTTAAATGAGCAGTTCTTC. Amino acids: CASSNRRADRDLNEQFF.

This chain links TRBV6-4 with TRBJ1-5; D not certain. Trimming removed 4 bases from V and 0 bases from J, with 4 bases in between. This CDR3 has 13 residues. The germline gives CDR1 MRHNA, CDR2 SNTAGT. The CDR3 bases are TGTGCCAGCAGTGTTTATAGCAATCAGCCCCAGCATTTT. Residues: CASSVYSNQPQHF.

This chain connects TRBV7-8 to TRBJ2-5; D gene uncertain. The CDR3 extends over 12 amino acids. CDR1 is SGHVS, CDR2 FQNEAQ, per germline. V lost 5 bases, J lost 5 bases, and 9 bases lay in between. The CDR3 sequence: CASSPRRETQYF. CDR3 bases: TGTGCCAGCAGCCCGAGACGGGAGACCCAGTACTTC.

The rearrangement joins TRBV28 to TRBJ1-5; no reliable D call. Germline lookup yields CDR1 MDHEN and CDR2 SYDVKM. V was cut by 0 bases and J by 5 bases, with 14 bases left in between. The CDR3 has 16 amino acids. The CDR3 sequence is CASSLWGSSGDQPQHF. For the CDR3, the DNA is TGTGCCAGCAGTTTATGGGGCAGTAGTGGCGATCAGCCCCAGCATTTT. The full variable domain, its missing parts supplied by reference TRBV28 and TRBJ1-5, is DVKVTQSSRYLVKRTGEKVFLECVQDMDHENMFWYRQDPGLGLRLIYFSYDVKMKEKGDIPEGYSVSREKKERFSLILESASTNQTSMYLCASSLWGSSGDQPQHFGDGTRLSIL.

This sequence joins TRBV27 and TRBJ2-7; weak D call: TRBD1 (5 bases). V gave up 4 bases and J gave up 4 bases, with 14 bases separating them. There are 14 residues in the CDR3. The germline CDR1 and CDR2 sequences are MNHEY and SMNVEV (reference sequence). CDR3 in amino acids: CASSSTGWGYEQYF. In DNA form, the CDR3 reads TGTGCCAGCAGTTCCACAGGCTGGGGATACGAGCAGTACTTC.

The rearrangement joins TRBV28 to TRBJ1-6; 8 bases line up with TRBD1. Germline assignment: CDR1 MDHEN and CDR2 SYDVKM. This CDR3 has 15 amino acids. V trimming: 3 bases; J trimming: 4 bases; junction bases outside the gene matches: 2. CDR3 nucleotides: TGTGCCAGCAGTTTCGACAGGGGATATAATTCACCCCTCCACTTT. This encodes CASSFDRGYNSPLHF.

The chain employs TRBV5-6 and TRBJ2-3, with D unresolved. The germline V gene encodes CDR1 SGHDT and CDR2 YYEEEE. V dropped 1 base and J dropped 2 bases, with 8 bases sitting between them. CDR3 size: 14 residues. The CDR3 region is CASSLWILTDTQYF. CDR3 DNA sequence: TGTGCCAGCAGCTTGTGGATCCTCACAGATACGCAGTATTTT.

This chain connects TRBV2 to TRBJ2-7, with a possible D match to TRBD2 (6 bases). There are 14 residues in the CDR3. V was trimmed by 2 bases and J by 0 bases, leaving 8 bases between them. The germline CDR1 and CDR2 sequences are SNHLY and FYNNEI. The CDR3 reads CASSERGSSYEQYF. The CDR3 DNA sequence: TGTGCCAGCAGTGAACGGGGGAGCTCCTACGAGCAGTACTTC.